This TCR beta chain was sequenced in a study of control samples from healthy donors and cancer patients. Per germline, CDR1 SNHLY and CDR2 FYNNEI. Trimming took 6 bases from V and 7 from J; bases not matched to a gene: 11. The CDR3 is 14 residues long. Assay: immunoSEQ multiplex PCR; the TCRdb copy retains only in-frame clones and omits some. This sample carries 120,000 to 150,000 clones, roughly nine tenths of them seen once, and the ten largest clones take roughly 10%. This TCR was recovered from a woman between 25 and 40 years old in good health. V gene TRBV2 combines with J gene TRBJ2-7; 8 nucleotides line up with TRBD1. Sequences were obtained from blood. The CDR3 reads CASRTGDSGGEQYF. The CDR3 region has the DNA TGTGCCAGCAGGACAGGGGACTCAGGGGGTGAGCAGTACTTC.